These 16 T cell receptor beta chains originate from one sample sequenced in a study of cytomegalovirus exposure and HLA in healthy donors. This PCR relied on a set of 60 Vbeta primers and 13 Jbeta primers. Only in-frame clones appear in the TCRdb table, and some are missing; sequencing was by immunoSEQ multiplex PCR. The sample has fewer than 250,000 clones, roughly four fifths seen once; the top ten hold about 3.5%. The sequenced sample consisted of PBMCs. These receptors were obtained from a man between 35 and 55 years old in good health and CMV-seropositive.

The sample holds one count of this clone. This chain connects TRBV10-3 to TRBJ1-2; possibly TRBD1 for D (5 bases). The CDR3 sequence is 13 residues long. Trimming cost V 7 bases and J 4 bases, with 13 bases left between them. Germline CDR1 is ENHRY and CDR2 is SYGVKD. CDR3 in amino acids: CAITKDISYGYTF. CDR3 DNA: TGTGCCATCACCAAGGACATCAGCTATGGCTACACCTTC.

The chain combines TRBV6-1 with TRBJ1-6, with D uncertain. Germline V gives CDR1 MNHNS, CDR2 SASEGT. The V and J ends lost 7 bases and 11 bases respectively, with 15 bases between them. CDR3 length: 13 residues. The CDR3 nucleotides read TGTGCCAGCACCTCTGGAGAGGGTACACCCCTCCACTTT. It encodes CASTSGEGTPLHF.

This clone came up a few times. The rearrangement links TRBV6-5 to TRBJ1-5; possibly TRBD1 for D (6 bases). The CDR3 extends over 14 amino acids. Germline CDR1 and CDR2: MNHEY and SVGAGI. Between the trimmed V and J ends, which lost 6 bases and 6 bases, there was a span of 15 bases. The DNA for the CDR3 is TGTGCCAGCAGAGCCGGGACAACGGGTCAGCCCCAGCATTTT. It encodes CASRAGTTGQPQHF.

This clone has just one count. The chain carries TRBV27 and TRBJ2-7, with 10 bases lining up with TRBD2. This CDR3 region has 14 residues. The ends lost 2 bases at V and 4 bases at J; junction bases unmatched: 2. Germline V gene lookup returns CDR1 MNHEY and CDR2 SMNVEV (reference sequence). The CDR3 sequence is CASSLASGGYEQYF. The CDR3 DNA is TGTGCCAGCAGTTTAGCTAGCGGGGGTTACGAGCAGTACTTC.

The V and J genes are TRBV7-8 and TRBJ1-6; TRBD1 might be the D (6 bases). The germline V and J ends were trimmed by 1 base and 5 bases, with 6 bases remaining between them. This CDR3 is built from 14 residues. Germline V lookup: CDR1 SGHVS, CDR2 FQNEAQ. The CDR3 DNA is TGTGCCAGCAGCTTAGGGACAGATAATTCACCCCTCCACTTT. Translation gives CASSLGTDNSPLHF.

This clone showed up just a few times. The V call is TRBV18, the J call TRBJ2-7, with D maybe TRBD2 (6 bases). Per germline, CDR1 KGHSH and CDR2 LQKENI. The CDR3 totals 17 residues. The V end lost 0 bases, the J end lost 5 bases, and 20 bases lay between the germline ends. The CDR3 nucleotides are TGTGCCAGCTCACCACCGGGTGGGGCGGGATTATCTCACGAGCAGTACTTC. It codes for CASSPPGGAGLSHEQYF.

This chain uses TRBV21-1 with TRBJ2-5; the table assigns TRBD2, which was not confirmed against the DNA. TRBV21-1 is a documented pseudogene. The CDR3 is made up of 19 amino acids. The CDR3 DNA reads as TGTGCCAGCAGCAAATGGGGTCTAGCGGGAGGGCCTAAATCAGAGACCCAGTACTTC. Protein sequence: CASSKWGLAGGPKSETQYF.

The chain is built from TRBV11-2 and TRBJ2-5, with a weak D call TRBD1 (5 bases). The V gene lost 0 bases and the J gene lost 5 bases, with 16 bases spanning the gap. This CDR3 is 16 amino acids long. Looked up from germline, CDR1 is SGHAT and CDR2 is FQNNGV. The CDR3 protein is CASSLDDRSYGETQYF. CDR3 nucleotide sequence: TGTGCCAGCAGCTTAGATGACAGATCATACGGGGAGACCCAGTACTTC.

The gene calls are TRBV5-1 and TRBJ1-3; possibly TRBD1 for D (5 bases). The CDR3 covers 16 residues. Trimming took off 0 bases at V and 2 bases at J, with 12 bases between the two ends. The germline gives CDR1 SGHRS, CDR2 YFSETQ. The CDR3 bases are TGCGCCAGCAGCTTGGAGGCGGGGGGAACTGGAAACACCATATATTTT. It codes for CASSLEAGGTGNTIYF.

The CDR3 protein is CASSSSRGYEQYF. In nucleotides, the CDR3 is TGTGCCAGCAGCTCATCCAGGGGCTACGAGCAGTACTTC. V is TRBV11-3 and J is TRBJ2-7, with D possibly matching TRBD1 (6 bases). In germline, CDR1 is SGHNT, CDR2 YENEEA. The CDR3 extends over 13 amino acids. Deletions cut 4 bases from V and 3 bases from J, with 10 bases between.

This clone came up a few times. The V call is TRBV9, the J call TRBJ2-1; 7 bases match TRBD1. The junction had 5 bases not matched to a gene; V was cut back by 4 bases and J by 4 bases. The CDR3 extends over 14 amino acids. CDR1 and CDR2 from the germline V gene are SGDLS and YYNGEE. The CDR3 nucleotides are TGTGCCAGCAGCCCAGACAGGGTTTACAATGAGCAGTTCTTC. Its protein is CASSPDRVYNEQFF.

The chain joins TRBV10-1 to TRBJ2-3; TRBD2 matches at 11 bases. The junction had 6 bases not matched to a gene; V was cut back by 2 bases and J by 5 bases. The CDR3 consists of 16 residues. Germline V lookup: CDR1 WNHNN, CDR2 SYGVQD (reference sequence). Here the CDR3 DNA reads TGCGCCAGCAGTGAGCTAGCGGGGGGCCTAGGAGATACGCAGTATTTT. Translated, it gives CASSELAGGLGDTQYF.

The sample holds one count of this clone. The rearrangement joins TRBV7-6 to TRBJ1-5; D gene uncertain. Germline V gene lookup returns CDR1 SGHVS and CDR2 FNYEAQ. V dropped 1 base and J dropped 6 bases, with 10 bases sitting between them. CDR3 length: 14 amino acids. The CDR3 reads CASSLESGPQPQHF. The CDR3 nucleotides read TGTGCCAGCAGCTTAGAATCTGGGCCTCAGCCCCAGCATTTT.

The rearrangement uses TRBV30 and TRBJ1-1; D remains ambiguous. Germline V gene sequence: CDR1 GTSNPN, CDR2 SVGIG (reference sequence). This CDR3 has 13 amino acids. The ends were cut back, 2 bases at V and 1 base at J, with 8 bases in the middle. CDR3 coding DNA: TGTGCCTGGAGTTCGAGTTGGAACACTGAAGCTTTCTTT. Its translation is CAWSSSWNTEAFF.

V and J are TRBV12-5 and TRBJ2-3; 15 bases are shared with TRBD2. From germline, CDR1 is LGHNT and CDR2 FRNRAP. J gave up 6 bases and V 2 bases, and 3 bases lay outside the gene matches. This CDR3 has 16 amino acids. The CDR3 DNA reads TGTGCTAGTGGTTTGCACGGGACTAGCGGGGGGGATACGCAGTATTTT. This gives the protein CASGLHGTSGGDTQYF.

The CDR3 nucleotides are TGTGCCAGCAGCCGAGAGTTAGACTCTGGAAACACCATATATTTT. This codes for CASSRELDSGNTIYF. The chain combines TRBV4-2 with TRBJ1-3, with unresolved D. This CDR3 is built from 15 residues. CDR1 LGHNA and CDR2 YNFKEQ come from the germline V gene. Trimming took 4 bases from V and 0 from J, leaving 10 bases between them.